The text below deals with one T cell receptor beta chain. Its matching antigen is unknown. This entry is derived from a study of T cell responses to AZD1222 COVID-19 vaccine. Study-wide results and limits: Just a handful of AZD1222 recipients tested seropositive at baseline.

In germline, CDR1 is MGHRA, CDR2 YSYEKL. The V end lost 0 bases, the J end lost 11 bases, and 11 bases lay between the germline ends. This CDR3 region has 14 residues. Assay used: immunoSEQ multiplex PCR; TCRdb lists only in-frame clones, some missing. Of around 150,000 clones listed, about 89% are singletons. Sequenced material: peripheral blood, taken 28 days after the second AZD1222 dose. The TCR originated in an adult who received the AZD1222 COVID-19 vaccine. This chain joins TRBV4-1 and TRBJ1-6; unclear D gene. The CDR3 reads CASSQDRALTPLHF. CDR3 bases: TGCGCCAGCAGCCAAGACAGAGCCTTGACACCCCTCCACTTT.